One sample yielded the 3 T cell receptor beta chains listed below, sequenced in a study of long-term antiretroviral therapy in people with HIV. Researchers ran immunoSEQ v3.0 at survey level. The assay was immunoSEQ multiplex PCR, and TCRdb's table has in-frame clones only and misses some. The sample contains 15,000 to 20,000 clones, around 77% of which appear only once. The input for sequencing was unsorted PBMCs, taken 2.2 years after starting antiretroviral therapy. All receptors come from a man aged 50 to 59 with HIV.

The CDR3: CASSLAGGIYEQYF. In DNA, the CDR3 is TGCGCCAGCAGCTTGGCAGGGGGCATCTACGAGCAGTACTTC. The rearrangement links TRBV5-1 to TRBJ2-7, with TRBD1 identical over 8 bases. CDR3 length: 14 amino acids. The V gene's germline CDR1 is SGHRS and CDR2 YFSETQ. V gave up 0 bases and J gave up 3 bases; unmatched junction bases: 2. Drawing the rest from reference TRBV5-1 and TRBJ2-7, the complete variable domain is KAGVTQTPRYLIKTRGQQVTLSCSPISGHRSVSWYQQTPGQGLQFLFEYFSETQRNKGNFPGRFSGRQFSNSRSEMNVSTLELGDSALYLCASSLAGGIYEQYFGPGTRLTVT.

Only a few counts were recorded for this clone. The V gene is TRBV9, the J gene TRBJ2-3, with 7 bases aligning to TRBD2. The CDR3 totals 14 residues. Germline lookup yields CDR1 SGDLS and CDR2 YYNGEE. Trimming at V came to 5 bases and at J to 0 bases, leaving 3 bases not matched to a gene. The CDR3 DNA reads TGTGCCAGCAGTCTAGCGGTGAGCACAGATACGCAGTATTTT. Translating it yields CASSLAVSTDTQYF.

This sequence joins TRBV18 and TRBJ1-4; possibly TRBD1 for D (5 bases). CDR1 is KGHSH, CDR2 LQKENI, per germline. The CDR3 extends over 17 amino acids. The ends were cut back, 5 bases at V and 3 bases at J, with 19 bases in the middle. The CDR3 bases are TGTGCCAGCTCAGTAGGGACCGCGAGGTCGGCTAATGAAAAACTGTTTTTT. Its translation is CASSVGTARSANEKLFF.